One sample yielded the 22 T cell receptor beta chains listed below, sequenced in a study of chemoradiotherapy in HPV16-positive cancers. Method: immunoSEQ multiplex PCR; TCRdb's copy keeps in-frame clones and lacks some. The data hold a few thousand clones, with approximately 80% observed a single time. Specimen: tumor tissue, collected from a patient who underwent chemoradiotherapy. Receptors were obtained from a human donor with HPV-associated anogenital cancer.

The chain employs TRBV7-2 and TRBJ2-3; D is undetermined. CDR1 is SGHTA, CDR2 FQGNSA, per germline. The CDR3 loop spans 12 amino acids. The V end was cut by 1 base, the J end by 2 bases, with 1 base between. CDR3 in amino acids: CASSLDTDTQYF. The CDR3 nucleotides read TGTGCCAGCAGCTTAGACACAGATACGCAGTATTTT.

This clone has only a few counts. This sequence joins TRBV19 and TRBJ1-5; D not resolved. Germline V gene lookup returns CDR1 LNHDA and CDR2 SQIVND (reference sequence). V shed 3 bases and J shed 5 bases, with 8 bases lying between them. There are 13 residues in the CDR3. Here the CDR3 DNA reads TGTGCCAGTAGTATCAGTTGGGATCAGCCCCAGCATTTT. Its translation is CASSISWDQPQHF.

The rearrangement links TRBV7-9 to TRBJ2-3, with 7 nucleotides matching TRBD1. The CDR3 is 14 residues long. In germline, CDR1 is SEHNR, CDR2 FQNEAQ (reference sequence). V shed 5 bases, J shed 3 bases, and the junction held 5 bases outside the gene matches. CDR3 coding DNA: TGTGCCAGCAGCCGGGGACAGTCTACAGATACGCAGTATTTT. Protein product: CASSRGQSTDTQYF.

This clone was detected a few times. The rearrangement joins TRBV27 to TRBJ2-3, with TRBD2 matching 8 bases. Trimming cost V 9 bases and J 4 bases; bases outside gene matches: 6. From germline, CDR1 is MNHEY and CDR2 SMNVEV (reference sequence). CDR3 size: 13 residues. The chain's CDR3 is CASAGGGSDTQYF. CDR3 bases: TGTGCCAGTGCGGGAGGCGGCTCAGATACGCAGTATTTT.

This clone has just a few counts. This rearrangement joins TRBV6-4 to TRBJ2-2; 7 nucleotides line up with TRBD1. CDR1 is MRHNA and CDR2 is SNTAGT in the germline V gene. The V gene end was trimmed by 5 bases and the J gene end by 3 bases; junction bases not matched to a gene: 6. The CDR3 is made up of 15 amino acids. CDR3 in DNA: TGTGCCAGCAGTTCGACAGGGTCGGACACCGGGGAGCTGTTTTTT. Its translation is CASSSTGSDTGELFF.

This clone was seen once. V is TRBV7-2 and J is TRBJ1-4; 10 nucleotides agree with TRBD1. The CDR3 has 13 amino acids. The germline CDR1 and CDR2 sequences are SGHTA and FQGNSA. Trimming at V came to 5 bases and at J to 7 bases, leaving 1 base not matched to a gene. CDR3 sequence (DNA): TGTGCCAGCAGCCGGGACAGGGGTGAAAAACTGTTTTTT. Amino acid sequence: CASSRDRGEKLFF.

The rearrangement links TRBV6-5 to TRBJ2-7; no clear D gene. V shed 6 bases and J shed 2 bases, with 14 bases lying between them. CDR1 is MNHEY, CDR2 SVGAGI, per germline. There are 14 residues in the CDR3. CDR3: CASSGHLNPYEQYF. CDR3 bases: TGTGCCAGCAGCGGGCACCTTAACCCCTACGAGCAGTACTTC.

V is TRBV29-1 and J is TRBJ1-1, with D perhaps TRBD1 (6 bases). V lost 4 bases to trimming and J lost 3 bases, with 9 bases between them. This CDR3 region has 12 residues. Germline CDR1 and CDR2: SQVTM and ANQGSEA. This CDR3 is CSVGGAYTEAFF. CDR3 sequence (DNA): TGCAGCGTTGGGGGGGCGTACACTGAAGCTTTCTTT. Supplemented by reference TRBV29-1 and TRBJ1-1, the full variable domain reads SAVISQKPSRDICQRGTSLTIQCQVDSQVTMMFWYRQQPGQSLTLIATANQGSEATYESGFVIDKFPISRPNLTFSTLTVSNMSPEDSSIYLCSVGGAYTEAFFGQGTRLTVV.

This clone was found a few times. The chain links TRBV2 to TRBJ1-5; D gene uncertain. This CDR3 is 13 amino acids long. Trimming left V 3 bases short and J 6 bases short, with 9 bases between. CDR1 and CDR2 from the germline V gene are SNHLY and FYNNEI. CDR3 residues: CASSDGGTQPQHF. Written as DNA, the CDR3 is TGTGCCAGCAGTGACGGAGGTACTCAGCCCCAGCATTTT.

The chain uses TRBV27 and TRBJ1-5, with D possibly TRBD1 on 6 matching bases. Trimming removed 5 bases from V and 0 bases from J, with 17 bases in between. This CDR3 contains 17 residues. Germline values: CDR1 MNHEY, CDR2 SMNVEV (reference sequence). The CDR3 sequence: CASSPLGQFNSNQPQHF. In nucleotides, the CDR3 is TGTGCCAGCAGTCCTTTAGGACAGTTTAATAGCAATCAGCCCCAGCATTTT.

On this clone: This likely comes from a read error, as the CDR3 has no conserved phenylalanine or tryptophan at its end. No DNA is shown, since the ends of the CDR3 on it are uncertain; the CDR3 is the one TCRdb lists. CDR3 amino acids: CASSETPGLNL. This chain uses TRBV6-1 with TRBJ1-2. The CDR3 spans 11 residues, counting both ends. Germline V gene sequence: CDR1 MNHNS, CDR2 SASEGT.

The CDR3 nucleotides are TGTGCCAGCAGCTTCTCGGAGACCCAGTACTTC. Translation: CASSFSETQYF. V gene TRBV5-6 combines with J gene TRBJ2-5; no clear D. Germline V gene data show CDR1 as SGHDT and CDR2 as YYEEEE. The V gene lost 2 bases and the J gene lost 5 bases, with 4 bases spanning the gap. The CDR3 contains 11 residues.

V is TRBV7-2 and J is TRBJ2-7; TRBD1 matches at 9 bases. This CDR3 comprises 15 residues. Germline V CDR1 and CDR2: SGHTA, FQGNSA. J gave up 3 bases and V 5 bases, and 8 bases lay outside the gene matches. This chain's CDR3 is CASSLPGTGYYEQYF. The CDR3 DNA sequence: TGTGCCAGCAGCCTACCCGGGACAGGGTACTACGAGCAGTACTTC. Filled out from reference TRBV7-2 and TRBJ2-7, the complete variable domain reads GAGVSQSPSNKVTEKGKDVELRCDPISGHTALYWYRQSLGQGLEFLIYFQGNSAPDKSGLPSDRFSAERTGGSVSTLTIQRTQQEDSAVYLCASSLPGTGYYEQYFGPGTRLTVT.

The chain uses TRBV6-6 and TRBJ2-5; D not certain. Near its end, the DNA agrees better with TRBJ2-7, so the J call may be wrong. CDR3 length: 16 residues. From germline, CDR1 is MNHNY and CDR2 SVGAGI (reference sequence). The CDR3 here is CASTPSKGSYSYEQYF. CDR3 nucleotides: TGTGCCAGCACTCCCTCAAAAGGGTCTTACTCCTACGAGCAGTACTTC.

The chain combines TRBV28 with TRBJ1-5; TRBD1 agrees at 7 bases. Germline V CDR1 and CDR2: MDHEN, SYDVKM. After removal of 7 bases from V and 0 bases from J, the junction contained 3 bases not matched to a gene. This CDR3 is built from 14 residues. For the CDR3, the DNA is TGTGCCAGCACGACAGGGTATAGCAATCAGCCCCAGCATTTT. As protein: CASTTGYSNQPQHF. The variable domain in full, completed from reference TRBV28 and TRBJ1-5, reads DVKVTQSSRYLVKRTGEKVFLECVQDMDHENMFWYRQDPGLGLRLIYFSYDVKMKEKGDIPEGYSVSREKKERFSLILESASTNQTSMYLCASTTGYSNQPQHFGDGTRLSIL.

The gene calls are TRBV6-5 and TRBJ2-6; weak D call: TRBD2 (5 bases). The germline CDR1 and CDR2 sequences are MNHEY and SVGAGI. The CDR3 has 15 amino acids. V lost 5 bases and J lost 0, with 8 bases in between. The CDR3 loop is CASSRDYSGANVLTF. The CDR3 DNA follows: TGTGCCAGCAGTCGCGACTACTCTGGGGCCAACGTCCTGACTTTC.

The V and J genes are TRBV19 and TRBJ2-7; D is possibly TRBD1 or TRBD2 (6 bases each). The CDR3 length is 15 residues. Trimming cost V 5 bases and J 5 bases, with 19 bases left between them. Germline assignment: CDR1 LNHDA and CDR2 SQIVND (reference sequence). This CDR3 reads CASSPTLRGANEQYF. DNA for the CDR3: TGTGCCAGTAGTCCAACCCTGAGGGGGGCAAACGAGCAGTACTTC. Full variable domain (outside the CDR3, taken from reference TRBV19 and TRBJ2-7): DGGITQSPKYLFRKEGQNVTLSCEQNLNHDAMYWYRQDPGQGLRLIYYSQIVNDFQKGDIAEGYSVSREKKESFPLTVTSAQKNPTAFYLCASSPTLRGANEQYFGPGTRLTVT.

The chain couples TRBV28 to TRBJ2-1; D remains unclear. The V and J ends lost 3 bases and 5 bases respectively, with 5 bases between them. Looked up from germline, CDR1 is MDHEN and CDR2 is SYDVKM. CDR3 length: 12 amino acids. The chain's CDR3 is CASSLLNNEQFF. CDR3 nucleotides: TGTGCCAGCAGTTTGCTTAACAATGAGCAGTTCTTC.

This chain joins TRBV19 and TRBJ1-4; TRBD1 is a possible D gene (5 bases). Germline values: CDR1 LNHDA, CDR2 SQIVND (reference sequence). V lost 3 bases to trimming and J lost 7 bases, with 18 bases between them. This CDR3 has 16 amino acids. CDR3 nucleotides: TGTGCCAGTAGTATTTACAGACAGAGATCTACTGAAAAACTGTTTTTT. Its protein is CASSIYRQRSTEKLFF.

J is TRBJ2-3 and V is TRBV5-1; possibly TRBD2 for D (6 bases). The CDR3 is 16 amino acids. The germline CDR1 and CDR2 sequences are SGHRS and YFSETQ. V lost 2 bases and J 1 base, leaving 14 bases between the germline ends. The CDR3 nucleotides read TGCGCCAGCAGCTTAGGTTTCGGGAGTGGCACAGATACGCAGTATTTT. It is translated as CASSLGFGSGTDTQYF.

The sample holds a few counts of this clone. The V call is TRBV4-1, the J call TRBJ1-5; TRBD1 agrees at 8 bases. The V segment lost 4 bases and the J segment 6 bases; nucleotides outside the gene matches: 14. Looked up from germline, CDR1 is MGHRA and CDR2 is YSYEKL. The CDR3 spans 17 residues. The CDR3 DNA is TGCGCCAGCAGCCGAGGACAGGGAGGGGTTGGGGGTCAGCCCCAGCATTTT. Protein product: CASSRGQGGVGGQPQHF.

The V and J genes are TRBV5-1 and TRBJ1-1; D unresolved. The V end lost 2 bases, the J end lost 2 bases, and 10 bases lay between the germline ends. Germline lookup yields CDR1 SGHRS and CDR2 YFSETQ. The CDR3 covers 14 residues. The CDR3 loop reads CASSFSGSNTEAFF. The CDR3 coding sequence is TGCGCCAGCAGCTTCTCCGGGAGCAACACTGAAGCTTTCTTT.